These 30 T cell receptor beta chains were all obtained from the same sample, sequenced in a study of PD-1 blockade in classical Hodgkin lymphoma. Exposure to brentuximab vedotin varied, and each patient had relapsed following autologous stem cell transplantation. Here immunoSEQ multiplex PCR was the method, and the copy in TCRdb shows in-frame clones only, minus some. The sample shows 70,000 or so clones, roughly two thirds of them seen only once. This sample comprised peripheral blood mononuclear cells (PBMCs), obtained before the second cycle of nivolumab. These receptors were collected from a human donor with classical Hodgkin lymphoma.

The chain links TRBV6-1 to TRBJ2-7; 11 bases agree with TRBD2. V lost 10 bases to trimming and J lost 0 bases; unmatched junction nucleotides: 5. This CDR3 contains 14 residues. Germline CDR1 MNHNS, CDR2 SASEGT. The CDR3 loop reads CATFTSGSSYEQYF. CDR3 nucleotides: TGTGCCACATTTACTAGCGGGAGCTCCTACGAGCAGTACTTC.

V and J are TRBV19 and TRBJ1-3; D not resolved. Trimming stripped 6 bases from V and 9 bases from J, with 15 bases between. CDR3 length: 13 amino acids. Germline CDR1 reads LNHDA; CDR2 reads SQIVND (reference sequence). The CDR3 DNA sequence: TGTGCCAGTAGCCTGGGAGGGATTGGCACCATATATTTT. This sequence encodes CASSLGGIGTIYF. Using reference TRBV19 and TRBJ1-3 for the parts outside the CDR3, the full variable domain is DGGITQSPKYLFRKEGQNVTLSCEQNLNHDAMYWYRQDPGQGLRLIYYSQIVNDFQKGDIAEGYSVSREKKESFPLTVTSAQKNPTAFYLCASSLGGIGTIYFGEGSWLTVV.

DNA for the CDR3: TGTGCCAGTGCCGGAGCAACTAATGAAAAACTGTTTTTT. It codes for CASAGATNEKLFF. This rearrangement joins TRBV7-9 to TRBJ1-4; D is uncertain. Germline CDR1 reads SEHNR; CDR2 reads FQNEAQ (reference sequence). The CDR3 has 13 amino acids. Trimming stripped 9 bases from V and 0 bases from J, with 8 bases between.

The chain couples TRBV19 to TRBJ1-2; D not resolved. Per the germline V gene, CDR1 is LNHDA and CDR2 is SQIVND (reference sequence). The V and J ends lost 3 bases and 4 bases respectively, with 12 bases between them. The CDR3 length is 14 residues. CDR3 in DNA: TGTGCCAGTAGTATTCAGTCGGCTAGCTATGGCTACACCTTC. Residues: CASSIQSASYGYTF.

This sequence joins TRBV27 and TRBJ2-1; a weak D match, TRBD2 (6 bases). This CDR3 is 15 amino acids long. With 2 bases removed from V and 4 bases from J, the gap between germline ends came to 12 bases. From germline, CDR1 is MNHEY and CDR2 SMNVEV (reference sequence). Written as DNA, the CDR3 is TGTGCCAGCAGTTTAGGAGCGGGTACTTACAATGAGCAGTTCTTC. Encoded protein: CASSLGAGTYNEQFF.

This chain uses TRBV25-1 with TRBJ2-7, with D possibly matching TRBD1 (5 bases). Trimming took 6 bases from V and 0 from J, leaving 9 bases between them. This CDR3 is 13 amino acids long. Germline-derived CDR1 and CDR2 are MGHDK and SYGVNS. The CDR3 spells CASREQVSYEQYF. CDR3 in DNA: TGTGCCAGCAGGGAACAGGTCTCCTACGAGCAGTACTTC.

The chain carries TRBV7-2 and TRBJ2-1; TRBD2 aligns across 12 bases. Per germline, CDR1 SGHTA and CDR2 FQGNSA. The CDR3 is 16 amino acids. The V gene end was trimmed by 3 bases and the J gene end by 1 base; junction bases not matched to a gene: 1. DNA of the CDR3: TGTGCCAGCAGCTTTGGACTAGCGGGATCCTACAATGAGCAGTTCTTC. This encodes CASSFGLAGSYNEQFF.

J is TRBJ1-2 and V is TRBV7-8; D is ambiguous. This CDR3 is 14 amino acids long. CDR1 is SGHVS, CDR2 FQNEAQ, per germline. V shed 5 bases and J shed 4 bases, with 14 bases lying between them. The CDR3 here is CASSPGLGVYGYTF. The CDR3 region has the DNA TGTGCCAGCAGCCCTGGACTGGGAGTCTATGGCTACACCTTC.

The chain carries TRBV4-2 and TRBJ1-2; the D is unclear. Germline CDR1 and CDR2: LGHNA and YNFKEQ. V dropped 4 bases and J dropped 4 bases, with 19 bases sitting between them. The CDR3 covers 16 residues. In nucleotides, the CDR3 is TGTGCCAGCAGCCCGCGAGTGACCCAAGTTCTCTATGGCTACACCTTC. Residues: CASSPRVTQVLYGYTF.

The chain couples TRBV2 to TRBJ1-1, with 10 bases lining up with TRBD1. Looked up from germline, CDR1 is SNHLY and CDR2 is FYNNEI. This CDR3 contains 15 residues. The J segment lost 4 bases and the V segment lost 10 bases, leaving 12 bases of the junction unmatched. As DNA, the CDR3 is TGTGCCACCGAACGGGACAGGGGATCGTCCACTGAAGCTTTCTTT. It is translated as CATERDRGSSTEAFF.

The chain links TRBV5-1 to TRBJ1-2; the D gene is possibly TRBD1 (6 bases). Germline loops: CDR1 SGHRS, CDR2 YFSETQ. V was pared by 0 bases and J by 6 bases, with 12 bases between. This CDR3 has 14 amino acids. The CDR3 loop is CASSLVGGPDGYTF. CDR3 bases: TGCGCCAGCAGCTTGGTGGGGGGGCCGGATGGCTACACCTTC.

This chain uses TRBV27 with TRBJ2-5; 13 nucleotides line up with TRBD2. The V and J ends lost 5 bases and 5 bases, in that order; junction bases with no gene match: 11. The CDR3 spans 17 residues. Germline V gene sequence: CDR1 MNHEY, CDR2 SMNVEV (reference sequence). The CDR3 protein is CASSRVLAGGPGETQYF. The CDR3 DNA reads TGTGCCAGCAGTAGGGTACTAGCGGGAGGGCCCGGGGAGACCCAGTACTTC.

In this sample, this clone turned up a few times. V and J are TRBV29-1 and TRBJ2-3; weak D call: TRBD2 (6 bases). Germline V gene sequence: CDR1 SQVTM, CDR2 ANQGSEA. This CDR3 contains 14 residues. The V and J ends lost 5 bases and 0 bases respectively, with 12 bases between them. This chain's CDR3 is CSVQGGTSTDTQYF. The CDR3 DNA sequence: TGCAGCGTTCAGGGCGGGACTAGCACAGATACGCAGTATTTT.

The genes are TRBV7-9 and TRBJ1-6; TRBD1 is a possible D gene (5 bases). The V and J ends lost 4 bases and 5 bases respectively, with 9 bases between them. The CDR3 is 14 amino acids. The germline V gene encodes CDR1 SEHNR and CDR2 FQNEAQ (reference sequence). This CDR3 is CASSSQGNNSPLHF. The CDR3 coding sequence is TGTGCCAGCAGCTCCCAGGGCAATAATTCACCCCTCCACTTT.

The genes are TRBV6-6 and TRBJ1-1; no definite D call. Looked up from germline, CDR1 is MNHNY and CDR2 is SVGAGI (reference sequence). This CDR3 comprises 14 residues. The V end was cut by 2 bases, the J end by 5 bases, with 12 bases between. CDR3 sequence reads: CASSYPPLDTEAFF. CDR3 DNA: TGTGCCAGCAGTTACCCCCCTCTGGATACTGAAGCTTTCTTT.

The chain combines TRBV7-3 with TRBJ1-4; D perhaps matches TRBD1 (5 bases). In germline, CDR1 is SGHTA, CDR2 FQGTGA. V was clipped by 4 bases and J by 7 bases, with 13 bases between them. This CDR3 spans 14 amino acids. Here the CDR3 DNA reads TGTGCCAGCAGCTACGGGACTAGTGGTGAAAAACTGTTTTTT. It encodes CASSYGTSGEKLFF. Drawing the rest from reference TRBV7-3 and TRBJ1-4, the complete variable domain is GAGVSQTPSNKVTEKGKYVELRCDPISGHTALYWYRQSLGQGPEFLIYFQGTGAADDSGLPNDRFFAVRPEGSVSTLKIQRTERGDSAVYLCASSYGTSGEKLFFGSGTQLSVL.

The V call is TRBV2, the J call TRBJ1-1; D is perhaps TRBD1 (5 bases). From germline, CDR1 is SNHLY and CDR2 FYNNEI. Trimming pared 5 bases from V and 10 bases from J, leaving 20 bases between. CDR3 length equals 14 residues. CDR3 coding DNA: TGTGCCAGCAGTAGCATCACGGACACGGGCAGAGCTTTCTTT. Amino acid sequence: CASSSITDTGRAFF.

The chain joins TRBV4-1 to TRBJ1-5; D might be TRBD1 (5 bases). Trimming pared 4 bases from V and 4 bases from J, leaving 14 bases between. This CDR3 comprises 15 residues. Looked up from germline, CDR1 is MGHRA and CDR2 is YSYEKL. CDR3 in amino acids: CASSPLMGVNQPQHF. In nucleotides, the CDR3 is TGCGCCAGCAGCCCCCTCATGGGGGTGAATCAGCCCCAGCATTTT.

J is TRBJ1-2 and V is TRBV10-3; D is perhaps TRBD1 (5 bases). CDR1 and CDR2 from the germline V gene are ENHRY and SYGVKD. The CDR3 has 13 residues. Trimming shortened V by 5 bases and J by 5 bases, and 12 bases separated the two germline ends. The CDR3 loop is CAISFDSTYGYTF. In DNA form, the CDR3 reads TGTGCCATCAGTTTCGACAGTACTTATGGCTACACCTTC.

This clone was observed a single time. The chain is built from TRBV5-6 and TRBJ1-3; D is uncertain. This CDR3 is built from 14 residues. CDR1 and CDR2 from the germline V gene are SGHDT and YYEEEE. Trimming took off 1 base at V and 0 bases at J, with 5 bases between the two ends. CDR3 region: CASSLSGSGNTIYF. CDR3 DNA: TGTGCCAGCAGCTTGTCAGGCTCTGGAAACACCATATATTTT.

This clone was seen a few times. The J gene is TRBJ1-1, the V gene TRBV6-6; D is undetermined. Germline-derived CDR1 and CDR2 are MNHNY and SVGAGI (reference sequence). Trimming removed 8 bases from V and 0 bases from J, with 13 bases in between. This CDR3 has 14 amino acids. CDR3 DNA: TGTGCCAGCGGTTTGGAGGCTTTGAACACTGAAGCTTTCTTT. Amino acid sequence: CASGLEALNTEAFF.

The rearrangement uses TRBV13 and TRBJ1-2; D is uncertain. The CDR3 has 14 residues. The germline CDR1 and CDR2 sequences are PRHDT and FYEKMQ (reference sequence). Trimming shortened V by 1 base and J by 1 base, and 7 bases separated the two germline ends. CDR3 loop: CASSLEVVNYGYTF. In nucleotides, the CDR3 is TGTGCCAGCAGCTTAGAGGTAGTTAACTATGGCTACACCTTC. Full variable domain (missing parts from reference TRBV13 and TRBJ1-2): AAGVIQSPRHLIKEKRETATLKCYPIPRHDTVYWYQQGPGQDPQFLISFYEKMQSDKGSIPDRFSAQQFSDYHSELNMSSLELGDSALYFCASSLEVVNYGYTFGSGTRLTVV.

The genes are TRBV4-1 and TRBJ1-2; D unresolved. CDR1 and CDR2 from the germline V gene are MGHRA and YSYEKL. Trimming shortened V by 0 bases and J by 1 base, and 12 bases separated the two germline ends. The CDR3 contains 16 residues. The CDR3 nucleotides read TGCGCCAGCAGCCAAGACGTCTCGGGGATTAACTATGGCTACACCTTC. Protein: CASSQDVSGINYGYTF.

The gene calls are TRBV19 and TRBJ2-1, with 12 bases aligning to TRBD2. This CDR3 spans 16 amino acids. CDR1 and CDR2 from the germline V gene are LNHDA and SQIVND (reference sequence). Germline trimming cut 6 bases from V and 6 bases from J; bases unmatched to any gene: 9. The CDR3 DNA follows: TGTGCCAGTAGGACAACCTCACTAGCGGGAGGCAATGAGCAGTTCTTC. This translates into CASRTTSLAGGNEQFF.

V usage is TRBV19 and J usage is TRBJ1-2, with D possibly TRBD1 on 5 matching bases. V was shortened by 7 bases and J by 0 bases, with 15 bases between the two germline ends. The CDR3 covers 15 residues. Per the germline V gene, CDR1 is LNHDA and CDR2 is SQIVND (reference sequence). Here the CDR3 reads CASITTGFSNYGYTF. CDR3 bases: TGTGCCAGTATTACCACAGGTTTTTCTAACTATGGCTACACCTTC. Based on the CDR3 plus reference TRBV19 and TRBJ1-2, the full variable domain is DGGITQSPKYLFRKEGQNVTLSCEQNLNHDAMYWYRQDPGQGLRLIYYSQIVNDFQKGDIAEGYSVSREKKESFPLTVTSAQKNPTAFYLCASITTGFSNYGYTFGSGTRLTVV.

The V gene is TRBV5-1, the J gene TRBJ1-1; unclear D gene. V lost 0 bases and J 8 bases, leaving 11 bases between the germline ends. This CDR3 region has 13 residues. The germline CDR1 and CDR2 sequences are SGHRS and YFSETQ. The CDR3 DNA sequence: TGCGCCAGCAGCTTGGGTGGGCCGTCCGAAGCTTTCTTT. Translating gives CASSLGGPSEAFF.

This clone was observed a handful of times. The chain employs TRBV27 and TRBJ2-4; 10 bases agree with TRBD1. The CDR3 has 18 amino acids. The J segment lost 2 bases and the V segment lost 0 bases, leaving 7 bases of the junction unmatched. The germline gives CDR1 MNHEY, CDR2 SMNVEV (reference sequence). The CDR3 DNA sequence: TGTGCCAGCAGTTTATCGGGACAGGGGTTCCTACCCAAAAACATTCAGTACTTC. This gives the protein CASSLSGQGFLPKNIQYF.

For the CDR3, the DNA is TGTGCCATCAGTGAGCCCCCGGTTAGCGGGAGTTTCCTCGAGCAGTACTTC. This encodes CAISEPPVSGSFLEQYF. The chain carries TRBV10-3 and TRBJ2-7; 9 positions agree with TRBD2. The CDR3 is made up of 17 amino acids. Germline CDR1 and CDR2: ENHRY and SYGVKD. The V segment lost 2 bases and the J segment 6 bases; nucleotides outside the gene matches: 14.

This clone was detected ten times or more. The CDR3 region has the DNA TGTGCCAGCAGTTTAGGGAACTATGGCTACACCTTC. Translated, it gives CASSLGNYGYTF. The chain combines TRBV28 with TRBJ1-2, with unresolved D. Germline V gives CDR1 MDHEN, CDR2 SYDVKM. Trimming took 2 bases from V and 2 from J, leaving 3 bases between them. The CDR3 length is 12 residues.

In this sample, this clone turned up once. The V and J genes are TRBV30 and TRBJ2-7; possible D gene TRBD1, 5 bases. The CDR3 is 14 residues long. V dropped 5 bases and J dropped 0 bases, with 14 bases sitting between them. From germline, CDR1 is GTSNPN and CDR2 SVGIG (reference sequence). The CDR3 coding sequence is TGTGCCTGGGGCTATCAGGGTTACTCCTACGAGCAGTACTTC. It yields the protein CAWGYQGYSYEQYF.